The next 25 T cell receptor beta chains were all read from a single sample in a study of T cell responses to AZD1222 COVID-19 vaccine. Data came from immunoSEQ multiplex PCR; TCRdb stores just in-frame clones and leaves some out. This sample yields around 70,000 clones, of which 79% are seen a single time; around 20% belongs to the top ten. Sequencing was performed on peripheral blood, taken on day 0 of MenACWY control vaccination. These receptors all come from an adult in good health.

The chain links TRBV7-9 to TRBJ2-5, with D maybe TRBD1 (6 bases). The CDR3 contains 14 residues. V shed 4 bases and J shed 1 base, with 10 bases lying between them. CDR1 and CDR2 from the germline V gene are SEHNR and FQNEAQ (reference sequence). As DNA, the CDR3 is TGTGCCAGCAGCTCCGGACAGCTCCAAGAGACCCAGTACTTC. Encoded protein: CASSSGQLQETQYF.

CDR3 sequence reads: CSVAERRDRKVTQYF. Here the CDR3 DNA reads TGCAGCGTCGCCGAACGCCGGGACAGAAAAGTGACCCAGTACTTC. This sequence joins TRBV29-1 and TRBJ2-5, with 7 nucleotides matching TRBD1. The CDR3 is made up of 15 amino acids. V shed 6 bases, J shed 7 bases, and the junction held 17 bases outside the gene matches. Germline loops: CDR1 SQVTM, CDR2 ANQGSEA.

CDR3 in amino acids: CAWSPNRDQPQHF. In DNA form, the CDR3 reads TGTGCCTGGAGTCCGAACAGGGATCAGCCCCAGCATTTT. The chain uses TRBV30 and TRBJ1-5; perhaps TRBD1 as D (6 bases). CDR3 length: 13 amino acids. CDR1 and CDR2 from the germline V gene are GTSNPN and SVGIG (reference sequence). With 2 bases removed from V and 5 bases from J, the gap between germline ends came to 10 bases.

The rearrangement uses TRBV29-1 and TRBJ1-2, with 7 bases lining up with TRBD1. CDR1 SQVTM and CDR2 ANQGSEA come from the germline V gene. The CDR3 runs to 13 residues. The V segment lost 0 bases and the J segment 8 bases; nucleotides outside the gene matches: 6. The CDR3 DNA reads TGCAGCGTTGAAGACCAGACAGGGATCGGCTACACCTTC. Translated, it gives CSVEDQTGIGYTF.

The gene calls are TRBV28 and TRBJ1-1; the D is unclear. The CDR3 covers 13 residues. Trimming cost V 7 bases and J 1 base, with 10 bases left between them. Germline values: CDR1 MDHEN, CDR2 SYDVKM. In DNA, the CDR3 is TGTGCCAGCATCCAAAGCCCGAACACTGAAGCTTTCTTT. Encoded protein: CASIQSPNTEAFF.

The J gene is TRBJ2-3, the V gene TRBV2; weak D call: TRBD1 (5 bases). The germline V gene encodes CDR1 SNHLY and CDR2 FYNNEI. The CDR3 runs to 15 residues. V lost 2 bases and J 3 bases, leaving 12 bases between the germline ends. The CDR3 nucleotides are TGTGCCAGCAGTGAAAGAAAGGGGATTACAGATACGCAGTATTTT. Protein sequence: CASSERKGITDTQYF.

CDR3 sequence reads: CASSPDTSGSYNEQFF. CDR3 nucleotide sequence: TGCGCCAGCAGCCCCGACACTAGCGGCTCCTACAATGAGCAGTTCTTC. The V call is TRBV5-1, the J call TRBJ2-1, with 8 bases matching TRBD2. Germline V CDR1 and CDR2: SGHRS, YFSETQ. After removal of 4 bases from V and 0 bases from J, the junction contained 6 bases not matched to a gene. The CDR3 consists of 16 residues. Full variable domain (missing parts from reference TRBV5-1 and TRBJ2-1): KAGVTQTPRYLIKTRGQQVTLSCSPISGHRSVSWYQQTPGQGLQFLFEYFSETQRNKGNFPGRFSGRQFSNSRSEMNVSTLELGDSALYLCASSPDTSGSYNEQFFGPGTRLTVL.

The genes are TRBV2 and TRBJ2-7; 8 nucleotides match TRBD2. The V segment lost 7 bases and the J segment 0 bases; nucleotides outside the gene matches: 5. Germline values: CDR1 SNHLY, CDR2 FYNNEI. This CDR3 has 14 residues. The CDR3 DNA is TGTGCCAGCACTTACGGGGGGGACTCCTACGAGCAGTACTTC. Its translation: CASTYGGDSYEQYF.

A few counts support this clone. This chain connects TRBV7-2 to TRBJ2-1, with D perhaps assigned TRBD1 or TRBD2 (6 bases each). CDR3 length: 14 residues. V was trimmed by 3 bases and J by 9 bases, leaving 15 bases between them. The germline V gene has CDR1 SGHTA and CDR2 FQGNSA. CDR3 sequence reads: CASSFGGLMGEQFF. The CDR3 DNA follows: TGTGCCAGCAGCTTTGGGGGGCTAATGGGTGAGCAGTTCTTC.

In DNA, the CDR3 is TGTGCCAGCAGCCAAGTGGGCAGAAACACCATATATTTT. Protein sequence: CASSQVGRNTIYF. This chain connects TRBV14 to TRBJ1-3; no firm D call. The ends were cut back, 1 base at V and 5 bases at J, with 6 bases in the middle. The germline CDR1 and CDR2 sequences are SGHDN and FVKESK. The CDR3 covers 13 residues.

The chain carries TRBV2 and TRBJ1-2; 8 nucleotides align to TRBD1. The CDR3 totals 17 residues. Germline CDR1 is SNHLY and CDR2 is FYNNEI. V shed 2 bases, J shed 0 bases, and the junction held 8 bases outside the gene matches. The CDR3 sequence: CASSELDRVRSNYGYTF. As DNA, the CDR3 is TGTGCCAGCAGTGAACTGGACAGGGTTAGATCTAACTATGGCTACACCTTC. The whole variable domain, remainder taken from reference TRBV2 and TRBJ1-2, is EPEVTQTPSHQVTQMGQEVILRCVPISNHLYFYWYRQILGQKVEFLVSFYNNEISEKSEIFDDQFSVERPDGSNFTLKIRSTKLEDSAMYFCASSELDRVRSNYGYTFGSGTRLTVV.

This clone appeared once. This chain connects TRBV5-4 to TRBJ2-5; D remains ambiguous. Germline lookup yields CDR1 SGHNT and CDR2 YYREEE (reference sequence). The CDR3 has 17 amino acids. V gave up 4 bases and J gave up 5 bases, with 24 bases separating them. The CDR3 reads CASSRIPLTGLTETQYF. The CDR3 DNA is TGTGCCAGCAGCCGGATCCCTCTGACTGGGCTCACGGAGACCCAGTACTTC.

This chain joins TRBV6-1 and TRBJ1-1; D perhaps matches TRBD1 (6 bases). Germline V gene sequence: CDR1 MNHNS, CDR2 SASEGT. This CDR3 is built from 14 residues. Trimming took 3 bases from V and 7 from J, leaving 15 bases between them. CDR3 bases: TGTGCCAGCAGTGAGGTTTATGGGACAAGTGAAGCTTTCTTT. Translation: CASSEVYGTSEAFF.

V is TRBV3-1 (or the pseudogene TRBV3-2) and J is TRBJ1-6; possibly TRBD1 for D (5 bases). The germline V gene has CDR1 LGHDT and CDR2 YNNKEL (reference sequence). Trimming stripped 8 bases from V and 10 bases from J, with 15 bases between. This CDR3 is 13 amino acids long. CDR3 coding DNA: TGTGCCAGCGGTACCGACAGACAGTCACCCCTCCACTTT. Protein sequence: CASGTDRQSPLHF.

The chain links TRBV9 to TRBJ1-2; 7 positions match TRBD1. The CDR3 is 16 amino acids. The germline V gene has CDR1 SGDLS and CDR2 YYNGEE. V lost 1 base and J lost 1; bases outside the gene matches: 7. The CDR3: CASSVNVGGFNYGYTF. CDR3 nucleotides: TGTGCCAGCAGCGTAAACGTAGGGGGCTTTAACTATGGCTACACCTTC.

This clone was seen a handful of times. The chain combines TRBV24-1 with TRBJ2-1, with 8 bases identical to TRBD2. CDR3 length equals 15 residues. Trimming cost V 6 bases and J 3 bases; bases outside gene matches: 6. Germline loops: CDR1 KGHDR, CDR2 SFDVKD. The CDR3 bases are TGTGCCACCAGTCGGGCGGGGGGCAACTACAATGAGCAGTTCTTC. Amino acid sequence: CATSRAGGNYNEQFF.

This chain links TRBV27 with TRBJ1-1, with D possibly TRBD1 on 5 matching bases. The CDR3 extends over 14 amino acids. V was clipped by 4 bases and J by 3 bases, with 12 bases between them. CDR1 and CDR2 from the germline V gene are MNHEY and SMNVEV (reference sequence). CDR3 in DNA: TGTGCCAGCAGTTACATGGGGGGGGACACTGAAGCTTTCTTT. Encoded protein: CASSYMGGDTEAFF.

This clone came up many times. V gene TRBV7-9 combines with J gene TRBJ1-2; 8 nucleotides agree with TRBD1. With V trimmed by 1 base and J by 2 bases, 6 bases remained unmatched. The CDR3 length is 16 residues. In germline, CDR1 is SEHNR, CDR2 FQNEAQ (reference sequence). This chain's CDR3 is CASSLGRDRRNYGYTF. The CDR3 nucleotides read TGTGCCAGCAGCTTAGGAAGGGACAGGAGGAACTATGGCTACACCTTC.

The CDR3 region has the DNA TGTGCCTGGGCTGCGGGCGCGATGGGGAGTAAACTGTTTTTT. Translation gives CAWAAGAMGSKLFF. The rearrangement uses TRBV30 and TRBJ1-4; D call uncertain. Trimming pared 5 bases from V and 11 bases from J, leaving 21 bases between. Germline V gives CDR1 GTSNPN, CDR2 SVGIG (reference sequence). CDR3 length: 14 residues.

V is TRBV12-3 or TRBV12-4 and J is TRBJ1-2, with D possibly matching TRBD1 (5 bases). CDR3 length: 13 residues. V was trimmed by 4 bases and J by 8 bases, leaving 14 bases between them. DNA of the CDR3: TGTGCCAGCAGTTCGTCAGGGTTGGGAGGCTACACCTTC. This sequence encodes CASSSSGLGGYTF.

The genes are TRBV20-1 and TRBJ1-1; D is ambiguous. V was shortened by 0 bases and J by 8 bases, with 7 bases between the two germline ends. CDR3 length: 11 amino acids. The germline V gene encodes CDR1 DFQATT and CDR2 SNEGSKA (reference sequence). CDR3 amino acids: CSARDFREAFF. The CDR3 nucleotides are TGCAGTGCTAGAGATTTCCGGGAAGCTTTCTTT.

The V call is TRBV5-1, the J call TRBJ1-6, with D possibly TRBD1 on 5 matching bases. Per the germline V gene, CDR1 is SGHRS and CDR2 is YFSETQ. The CDR3 is 15 residues long. V shed 0 bases and J shed 7 bases, with 11 bases lying between them. This chain's CDR3 is CASSLVYRPNSPLHF. The CDR3 nucleotides are TGCGCCAGCAGCTTGGTTTACAGGCCGAATTCACCCCTCCACTTT. Using reference TRBV5-1 and TRBJ1-6 for the parts outside the CDR3, the full variable domain is KAGVTQTPRYLIKTRGQQVTLSCSPISGHRSVSWYQQTPGQGLQFLFEYFSETQRNKGNFPGRFSGRQFSNSRSEMNVSTLELGDSALYLCASSLVYRPNSPLHFGNGTRLTVT.

This clone was seen a single time. This chain's CDR3 is CASRQSGGNTDTQYF. CDR3 nucleotide sequence: TGTGCCAGCAGACAGAGCGGGGGGAACACAGATACGCAGTATTTT. V and J are TRBV6-6 and TRBJ2-3; 9 bases are shared with TRBD2. Germline V lookup: CDR1 MNHNY, CDR2 SVGAGI (reference sequence). This CDR3 has 15 residues. J lost 2 bases, V lost 6 bases, and 6 bases had no gene match.

The chain employs TRBV2 and TRBJ1-4, with no clear D. Germline CDR1 is SNHLY and CDR2 is FYNNEI. The CDR3 is made up of 14 amino acids. Between the trimmed V and J ends, which lost 4 bases and 8 bases, there was a span of 14 bases. CDR3 region: CASSVSSIAEKLFF. CDR3 sequence (DNA): TGTGCCAGCAGTGTTAGTAGCATCGCCGAAAAACTGTTTTTT.

The gene calls are TRBV30 and TRBJ1-1; no reliable D call. The CDR3 length is 15 residues. Germline lookup yields CDR1 GTSNPN and CDR2 SVGIG (reference sequence). The germline V and J ends were trimmed by 2 bases and 1 base, with 14 bases remaining between them. The CDR3 here is CAWSPPLHSNTEAFF. For the CDR3, the DNA is TGTGCCTGGAGTCCCCCTTTACACTCGAACACTGAAGCTTTCTTT.